This entry features one TCR beta chain sequence. The antigen it recognizes is unknown. No qualities accompany the bases; no much larger clone lies one base away. The data derive from a study of T cells in Graves' hyperthyroidism and ophthalmopathy (dated by TCRdb to between 2017 and 2020). Concerning the study at large: Peripheral blood samples were taken at the time of initial diagnosis, prior to any treatment. To identify distinguishing TCR V-J signatures, a discovery cohort of 90 to 100 patients was used, comprising 43 with Graves' ophthalmopathy and around 57 with stable Graves' hyperthyroidism. Prospective prediction of ophthalmopathy was tested in an independent validation cohort of about 19 hyperthyroidism patients and 15 to 17 patients who later progressed to ophthalmopathy. The 100 or so discovery patients were randomly split 7:3 into training and test sets. Thyroid tissue and blood T-cell repertoires from several Graves' hyperthyroidism patients were also compared in the study. Once sampling was done, hyperthyroidism patients were given methimazole at a starting dose of 30 mg daily, whereas ophthalmopathy patients were given high-dose intravenous methylprednisolone. The paper reports TCR Vbeta CDR3 sequencing of 130 to 150 peripheral blood samples: approximately 43 ophthalmopathy, under 85 hyperthyroidism and approximately 17 progressor patients. What the study reported, not specific to this receptor: Ophthalmopathy was separated from stable hyperthyroidism by a 13 V-J signature model, with roughly 88% sensitivity and about 81% specificity obtained in cross-validation and 80%/75% obtained in testing. Sample size was not statistically predetermined, and investigators were not blinded to group allocation. Most expanded thyroid clonotypes (frequency above 0.001) were also detected in blood, suggesting blood repertoires may reflect thyroid immune responses. In validation, progression to ophthalmopathy was predicted by the model with almost 71% sensitivity and around 75% specificity, a median of around 5.9 months before onset.

The germline V gene (reference sequence) gives CDR1 as MNHNY and CDR2 as SVGAGI. The CDR3 runs 14 amino acids, cysteine and phenylalanine included. Only the CDR3 DNA stays, 42 bases, in frame from base 1. V loses 2 bases of germline sequence and J loses 8 bases, and the interval between the two ends is 13 bases. Ophthalmopathy patients had moderately to severely active disease, with a Clinical Activity Score of 3 or more, a NOSPECS grade of 4 or more, and a disease duration of less than 3 months. Exclusion was applied to patients with uncontrolled infections, other autoimmune diseases, pregnancy or lactation. Diagnoses were established on the basis of clinical symptoms, serum thyroxine and TRAb, thyroid ultrasound, and orbital computed tomography. Ficoll-Paque density gradient centrifugation was used to isolate PBMCs from 8 to 10 ml of fresh peripheral blood. Total RNA was extracted using Trizol reagent, and RNA quality was assessed on an Agilent 2100 Bioanalyzer.

The TCR beta CDR3 regions were amplified from the RNA transcripts. The first round of RT-PCR for the TCR CDR3 was performed with the HTBI primer set and the Qiagen OneStep RT-PCR kit. Libraries were constructed in a second round of multiplex PCR, after which size selection and purification were carried out. Sequencing of the libraries was done on an Illumina HiSeq2000 using paired-end 100 bp reads. On the authors' methods: SOAPnuke was used to process the raw data, removing reads that contained adapters or uncalled bases, had a mean Phred below 15, or lacked an exact match to the constant primer or identifier. COPE v1.2.5 was used to merge high-quality paired reads, and clonotypes were defined as unique nucleotide sequences. MiTCR v1.1 was used to align clonotypes to the IMGT TRBV, TRBD and TRBJ reference segments. The analysis was restricted to V-J combinations with a frequency above 0.0001, which together covered just over 98% of the repertoires. The TCS score was defined as F50 (clonal expansion) divided by E x V (chaos), with BLOSUM62-based TCRdist calculated between CDR3 peptides within each V-J. Welch's t-statistics and random forest reduced 450 to 600 V-J features to roughly 13, which were used in a naive Bayes classifier (R e1071). Clones were called with MiXCR by TCRdb after fastp trimmed the public reads at Q25, and only in-frame beta chains were retained. Here each entry gathers all rows of one CDR3 protein and keeps the most common genes and DNA. These V and J calls originate from TCRdb's pipeline instead of the authors' own analysis. In this sample the table shows some 650,000 distinct CDR3 sequences, about a sixth of which occur a single time. Of the sample, around 3.5% is held by the ten largest clones.

Sequenced sample: blood. The receptor was isolated from a woman aged 40-49 years with Graves' ophthalmopathy. The V and J segments used are TRBV6-6 and TRBJ2-1; TRBD1 is perhaps the D gene, given 7 matching bases. The base sequence is TGTGCCAGCAGTTACGTCCCCAGGGGGGATGAGCAGTTCTTC. It translates to CASSYVPRGDEQFF.